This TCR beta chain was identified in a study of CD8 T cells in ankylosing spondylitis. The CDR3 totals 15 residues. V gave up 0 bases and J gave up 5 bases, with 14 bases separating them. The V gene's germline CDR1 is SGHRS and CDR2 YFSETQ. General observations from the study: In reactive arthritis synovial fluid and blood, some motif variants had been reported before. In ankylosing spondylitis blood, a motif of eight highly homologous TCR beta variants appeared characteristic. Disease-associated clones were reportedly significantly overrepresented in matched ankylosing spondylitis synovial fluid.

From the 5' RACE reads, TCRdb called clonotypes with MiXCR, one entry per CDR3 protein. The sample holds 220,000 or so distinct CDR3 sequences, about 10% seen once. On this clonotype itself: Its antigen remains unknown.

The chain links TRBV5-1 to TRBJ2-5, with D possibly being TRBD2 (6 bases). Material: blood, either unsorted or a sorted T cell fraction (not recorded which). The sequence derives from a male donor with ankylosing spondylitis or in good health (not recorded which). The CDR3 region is CASSLVGGSEETQYF. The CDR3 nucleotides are TGCGCCAGCAGCTTGGTCGGGGGAAGTGAGGAGACCCAGTACTTC.